This TCR beta chain was retrieved from a study of HIV-infected patients and healthy controls. The study, taken as a whole, reports: Significant mean usage differences between HIV-infected patients and controls involved eight alpha and eight beta V genes. HIV-infected repertoires had significantly higher mean Gini indices than controls, possibly reflecting oligoclonality.

Follow-up blood was drawn about 14 weeks, roughly three months, after antiretroviral therapy began. All unsorted peripheral T cells were captured because whole blood was used without fractionation. By sample fraction, this clonotype is medium-sized. Its antigen is as yet unknown. cDNA was made from about 500 ng RNA using alpha and beta constant primers. Alpha and beta chain libraries were made separately by chain-specific third strand synthesis with multiplexing indices. All rearrangements within a chain used one primer pair; cDNA molecules carried barcodes. MiXCR, run by TCRdb on the 5' RACE reads, gives a single entry per CDR3 protein. The sample carries roughly 5,100 distinct CDR3 sequences, less than 6.5% recorded once. Sequenced material: blood, taken during antiretroviral therapy. The clonotype comes from an adult with HIV infection.

This CDR3 is CASTSGRQGEKLFF. CDR3 bases: TGTGCCAGCACCTCCGGGAGACAGGGGGAAAAACTGTTTTTT. The chain couples TRBV6-6 to TRBJ1-4, with 8 bases identical to TRBD1. The CDR3 spans 14 residues. The germline gives CDR1 MNHNY, CDR2 SVGAGI (reference sequence). Trimming removed 7 bases from V and 8 bases from J; junction bases left unmatched: 9.